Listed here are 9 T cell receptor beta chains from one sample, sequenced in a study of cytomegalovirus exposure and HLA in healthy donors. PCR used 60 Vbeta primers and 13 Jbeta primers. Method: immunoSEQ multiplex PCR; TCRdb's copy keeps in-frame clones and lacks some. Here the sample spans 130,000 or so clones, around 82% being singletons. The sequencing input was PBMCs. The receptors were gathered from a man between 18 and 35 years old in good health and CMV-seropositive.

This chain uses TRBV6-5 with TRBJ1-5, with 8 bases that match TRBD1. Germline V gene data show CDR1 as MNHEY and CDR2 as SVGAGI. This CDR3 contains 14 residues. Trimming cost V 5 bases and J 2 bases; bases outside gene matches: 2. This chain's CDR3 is CASSEDRGNQPQHF. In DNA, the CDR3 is TGTGCCAGCAGTGAGGACAGGGGCAATCAGCCCCAGCATTTT.

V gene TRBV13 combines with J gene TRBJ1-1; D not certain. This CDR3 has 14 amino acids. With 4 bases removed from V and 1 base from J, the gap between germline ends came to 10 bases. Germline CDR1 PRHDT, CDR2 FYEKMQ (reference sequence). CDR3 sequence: CASSSLTANTEAFF. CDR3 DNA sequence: TGTGCCAGCAGCTCCCTCACTGCGAACACTGAAGCTTTCTTT.

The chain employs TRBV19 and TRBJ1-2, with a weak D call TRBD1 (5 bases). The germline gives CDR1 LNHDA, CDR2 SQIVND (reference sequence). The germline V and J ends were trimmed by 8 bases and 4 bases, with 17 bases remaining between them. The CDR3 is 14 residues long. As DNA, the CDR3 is TGTGCCAGTCAAGAAGCAGGGTTCGTCTATGGCTACACCTTC. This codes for CASQEAGFVYGYTF.

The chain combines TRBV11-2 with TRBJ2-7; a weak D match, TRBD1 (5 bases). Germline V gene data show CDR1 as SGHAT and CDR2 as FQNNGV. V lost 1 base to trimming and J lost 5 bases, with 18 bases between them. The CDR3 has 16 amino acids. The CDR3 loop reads CASSLGFRTPVDEQYF. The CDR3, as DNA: TGTGCCAGCAGCTTAGGGTTCAGGACACCCGTTGACGAGCAGTACTTC.

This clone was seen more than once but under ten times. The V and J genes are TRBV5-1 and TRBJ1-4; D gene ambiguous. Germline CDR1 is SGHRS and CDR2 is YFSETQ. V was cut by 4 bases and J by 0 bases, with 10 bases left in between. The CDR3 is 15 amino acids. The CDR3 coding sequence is TGCGCCAGCAGCGCCTACAGTGCAACTAATGAAAAACTGTTTTTT. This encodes CASSAYSATNEKLFF.

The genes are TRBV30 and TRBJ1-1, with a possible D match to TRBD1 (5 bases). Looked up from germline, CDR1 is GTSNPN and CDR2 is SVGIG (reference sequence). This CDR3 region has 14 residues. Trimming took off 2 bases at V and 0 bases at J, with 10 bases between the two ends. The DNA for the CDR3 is TGTGCCTGGAGTCGGGGGTTAGTGAACACTGAAGCTTTCTTT. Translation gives CAWSRGLVNTEAFF.

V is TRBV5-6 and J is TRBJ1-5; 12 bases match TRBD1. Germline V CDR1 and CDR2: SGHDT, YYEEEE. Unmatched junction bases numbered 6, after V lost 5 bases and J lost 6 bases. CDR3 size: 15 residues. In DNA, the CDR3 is TGTGCCAGCAGTATGGGACAGGGGGCTGGTCAGCCCCAGCATTTT. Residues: CASSMGQGAGQPQHF.

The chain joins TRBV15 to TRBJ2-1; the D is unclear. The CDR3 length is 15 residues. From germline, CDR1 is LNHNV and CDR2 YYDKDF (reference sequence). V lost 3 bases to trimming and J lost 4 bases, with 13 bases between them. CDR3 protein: CATSRRGSPYNEQFF. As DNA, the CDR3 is TGTGCCACCAGCAGGAGAGGTTCGCCGTACAATGAGCAGTTCTTC.

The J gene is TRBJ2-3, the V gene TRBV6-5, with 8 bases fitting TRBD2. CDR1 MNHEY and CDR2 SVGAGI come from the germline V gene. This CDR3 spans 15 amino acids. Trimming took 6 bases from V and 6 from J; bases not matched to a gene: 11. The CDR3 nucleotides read TGTGCCAGCAGGGGGACTAGGCGCCCATGGGATACGCAGTATTTT. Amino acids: CASRGTRRPWDTQYF.